Below are 11 T cell receptor beta chains sequenced from a single sample in a study of monozygotic twins with inflammatory bowel disease. TCRdb re-analyzed the 5' RACE reads; it lists each CDR3 protein once, without DNA. The sample has approximately 110,000 distinct CDR3 sequences. The specimen sequenced was blood. These receptors were taken from a human donor with ulcerative colitis or Crohn's disease, or a healthy co-twin of an affected twin (not recorded which).

The V gene is TRBV10-3, the J gene TRBJ1-2. The CDR3 totals 13 residues. Germline V gene data show CDR1 as ENHRY and CDR2 as SYGVKD. The CDR3: CAIMASSNYGYTF.

The V and J genes are TRBV12-3 or TRBV12-4 and TRBJ1-2. The CDR3 consists of 13 residues. The CDR3 is CAVTTGRRYGYTF.

The CDR3 loop reads CASSLDRGYANTEAFF. J is TRBJ1-1 and V is TRBV5-1; TCRdb outputs TRBD1, but without DNA this stays unchecked. This CDR3 contains 16 residues. Germline V gene sequence: CDR1 SGHRS, CDR2 YFSETQ.

The chain carries TRBV15 and TRBJ2-7; no DNA is available, so the TRBD1 call from TCRdb remains unchecked. The CDR3 loop spans 15 amino acids. The V gene's germline CDR1 is LNHNV and CDR2 YYDKDF (reference sequence). CDR3 amino acids: CATSSLGSGDYEQYF.

The chain links TRBV7-2 to TRBJ2-1; the D call of TRBD2 rests on TCRdb alone, since no DNA is present to check it. This CDR3 region has 14 residues. Germline V gene data show CDR1 as SGHTA and CDR2 as FQGNSA. The CDR3: CASSPGGYYNEQFF.

This rearrangement joins TRBV7-9 to TRBJ2-1; TCRdb indicates TRBD2, and absent DNA this call remains unverified. This CDR3 has 17 amino acids. Germline V gene lookup returns CDR1 SEHNR and CDR2 FQNEAQ (reference sequence). CDR3 sequence reads: CASSQALGGFGVNEQFF.

CDR3 protein: CSASRERAAQYF. The J gene is TRBJ2-5, the V gene TRBV20-1; the D call from TCRdb, TRBD2, cannot be confirmed without DNA. The germline V gene encodes CDR1 DFQATT and CDR2 SNEGSKA (reference sequence). The CDR3 consists of 12 residues.

The chain uses TRBV6-1 and TRBJ1-2. Germline CDR1 reads MNHNS; CDR2 reads SASEGT. CDR3 length: 14 amino acids. CDR3 amino acids: CASSEVGILYGYTF.

The gene calls are TRBV7-2 and TRBJ1-5. Germline assignment: CDR1 SGHTA and CDR2 FQGNSA. This CDR3 region has 14 residues. The CDR3 here is CASSLGFTWQPQHF. The complete variable domain, with remaining parts taken from reference TRBV7-2 and TRBJ1-5, reads GAGVSQSPSNKVTEKGKDVELRCDPISGHTALYWYRQSLGQGLEFLIYFQGNSAPDKSGLPSDRFSAERTGGSVSTLTIQRTQQEDSAVYLCASSLGFTWQPQHFGDGTRLSIL.

The V gene is TRBV29-1, the J gene TRBJ1-5. This CDR3 contains 15 residues. The germline gives CDR1 SQVTM, CDR2 ANQGSEA. The CDR3 protein is CSVLRRGIWNQPQHF.

The chain is built from TRBV7-9 and TRBJ2-3; the TRBD1 assignment by TCRdb is unverifiable without DNA. The CDR3 covers 14 residues. Germline values: CDR1 SEHNR, CDR2 FQNEAQ (reference sequence). The CDR3 sequence: CASSQAVGTDTQYF.